The 6 T cell receptor beta chains listed next were all sequenced from one sample in a study of T cell repertoires in cytomegalovirus infection. TCRdb passed the reads through MiXCR, listing each CDR3 protein once. The sample lists 250,000 to 300,000 distinct CDR3 sequences, under 30% occurring once. The sequenced material came from PBMCs. The receptors here all came from a human donor in good health (CMV status not recorded). Some clones in this sample may be carry-over from other donors' samples.

J is TRBJ1-2 and V is TRBV7-2, with D hard to call. The germline V gene has CDR1 SGHTA and CDR2 FQGNSA. Trimming removed 3 bases from V and 2 bases from J, with 13 bases in between. The CDR3 is 15 amino acids. CDR3 loop: CASSFRRAGNYGYTF. The CDR3 DNA sequence: TGTGCCAGCAGCTTCCGACGGGCTGGGAACTATGGCTACACCTTC.

This clonotype was counted only a few times. The rearrangement joins TRBV12-3 or TRBV12-4 to TRBJ1-1; 9 bases line up with TRBD1. CDR3 length: 14 residues. Trimming at V came to 8 bases and at J to 3 bases, leaving 7 bases not matched to a gene. CDR3 loop: CASGRQGGYTEAFF. Written as DNA, the CDR3 is TGTGCCAGCGGACGACAGGGGGGGTACACTGAAGCTTTCTTT.

This clonotype was detected only a few times. V gene TRBV2 combines with J gene TRBJ2-3; D is perhaps TRBD2 (5 bases). The CDR3 covers 10 residues. Per germline, CDR1 SNHLY and CDR2 FYNNEI. V lost 5 bases and J lost 9, with 6 bases in between. The CDR3 coding sequence is TGTGCCAGCAGTCGACTAACGCAGTATTTT. This codes for CASSRLTQYF.

There are a few counts of this clonotype. The chain joins TRBV20-1 to TRBJ2-1; 14 bases are a match to TRBD2. Germline loops: CDR1 DFQATT, CDR2 SNEGSKA (reference sequence). Losses at the gene ends were 6 bases for V and 7 bases for J; bases not matched to a gene: 5. This CDR3 is 14 amino acids long. Here the CDR3 reads CSAMGLAGENEQFF. The CDR3, as DNA: TGCAGTGCCATGGGACTAGCGGGAGAGAATGAGCAGTTCTTC.

The chain employs TRBV20-1 and TRBJ1-1; D is unresolved. The CDR3 loop spans 14 amino acids. From germline, CDR1 is DFQATT and CDR2 SNEGSKA (reference sequence). V was cut by 1 base and J by 0 bases, with 9 bases left in between. In DNA form, the CDR3 reads TGCAGTGCTAGAGGGGGTAGGTTGAACACTGAAGCTTTCTTT. It yields the protein CSARGGRLNTEAFF.

The V call is TRBV29-1, the J call TRBJ1-1, with 8 bases lining up with TRBD1. This CDR3 is 13 amino acids long. V dropped 7 bases and J dropped 1; count of bases not matched to a gene: 5. The germline V gene encodes CDR1 SQVTM and CDR2 ANQGSEA. Here the CDR3 reads CSGMDRANTEAFF. CDR3 sequence (DNA): TGCAGCGGCATGGACAGGGCGAACACTGAAGCTTTCTTT.